Following are 2 T cell receptor beta chains from one sample sequenced in a study of T cell changes during pregnancy in multiple sclerosis. Assay: immunoSEQ multiplex PCR; the TCRdb copy retains only in-frame clones and omits some. Among around 130,000 clones listed, about 94% were seen once. The sequencing here drew on peripheral blood, taken before pregnancy. The receptors shown here come from a female donor with multiple sclerosis, enrolled in a pregnancy study.

This clone was seen just once. The chain links TRBV18 to TRBJ2-7; 7 nucleotides agree with TRBD2. After removal of 3 bases from V and 3 bases from J, the junction contained 5 bases not matched to a gene. Germline values: CDR1 KGHSH, CDR2 LQKENI. The CDR3 covers 14 residues. As DNA, the CDR3 is TGTGCCAGCTCACCTACGGGGGGAGGCTACGAGCAGTACTTC. Amino acid sequence: CASSPTGGGYEQYF.

V is TRBV27 and J is TRBJ1-5, with D uncertain. CDR3 length equals 15 residues. Trimming removed 6 bases at V and 0 bases at J, with 12 bases between. Per the germline V gene, CDR1 is MNHEY and CDR2 is SMNVEV (reference sequence). The DNA of the CDR3 is TGTGCCAGCAGCCTGACGGGTTATAGCAATCAGCCCCAGCATTTT. Encoded protein: CASSLTGYSNQPQHF.